This T cell receptor (beta chain) was sequenced in a study of CD8+CD57+ T cells in acquired aplastic anemia. CDR3 and TCR beta VDJ profiling relied on genomic DNA as the template. MiXCR was run by TCRdb on the reads, yielding one entry per CDR3 protein. The table shows about 160,000 distinct CDR3 sequences, with about 70% occurring only once. It was patients with CD8+CD57+ cell expansion by flow cytometry who were chosen for sequencing. Unmatched junction bases numbered 11, after V lost 4 bases and J lost 2 bases. The CDR3 loop spans 16 amino acids. Germline V gene sequence: CDR1 SGHRS, CDR2 YFSETQ. The study's findings and limits: Common to patients and controls were 25 to 30 CD8+ CDR3 sequences.

About this clonotype: What it binds is unknown.

This sequence joins TRBV5-1 and TRBJ2-7; 8 bases fit TRBD1. The source is a human donor with aplastic anemia. Sequenced material: sorted CD4+, CD8+, or CD8+CD57+ T cells (not recorded which) from PBMCs. The CDR3 DNA is TGCGCCAGCAGCCAATGGGGGGACAGGAGAACCTACGAGCAGTACTTC. Translation: CASSQWGDRRTYEQYF.